The 16 T cell receptor beta chains reported below all come from one sample, sequenced in a study of Ad26.COV2.S vaccination and SARS-CoV-2 variants. Libraries were prepared by immunoSEQ multiplex PCR; TCRdb keeps only in-frame clonotypes and omits some of them. Here the sample spans hundreds of thousands of clones, around 92% being singletons. Sequenced material: peripheral blood, taken after recovery from COVID-19. The source of these receptors is a human donor who had recovered from COVID-19.

V gene TRBV23-1 combines with J gene TRBJ2-1; D may be TRBD1 (5 bases). TRBV23-1 is placed among ORFs of uncertain function. This CDR3 has 13 amino acids. V gave up 0 bases and J gave up 7 bases, with 7 bases separating them. CDR3 sequence: CASSQSPGNEQFF. CDR3 bases: TGCGCCAGCAGTCAATCGCCAGGGAATGAGCAGTTCTTC.

V is TRBV3-1 (or the pseudogene TRBV3-2) and J is TRBJ2-2; 7 bases map to TRBD1. The CDR3 extends over 20 amino acids. CDR1 is LGHDT and CDR2 is YNNKEL in the germline V gene (reference sequence). Unmatched junction bases numbered 18, after V lost 0 bases and J lost 5 bases. The CDR3 DNA reads TGTGCCAGCAGCCAAGACGTGACAGGGATGTTGGCCCTTCTAACCGGGGAGCTGTTTTTT. As protein: CASSQDVTGMLALLTGELFF.

With regard to this clone: One end of the junction varies from germline; a read error may be responsible. V is TRBV27 and J is TRBJ2-3; 14 positions agree with TRBD2. This CDR3 contains 16 residues. Germline CDR1 and CDR2: MNHEY and SMNVEV (reference sequence). CDR3 nucleotide sequence: TGTGCCAGCAGTCTCGGACTAGCGGGGGGTTCAGACACGCAGTATTTT. Its translation is CASSLGLAGGSDTQYF.

This clone was detected only once. The chain employs TRBV2 and TRBJ1-1; tentative D call: TRBD1 (6 bases). Germline V gene sequence: CDR1 SNHLY, CDR2 FYNNEI. V was cut by 6 bases and J by 4 bases, with 15 bases left in between. The CDR3 extends over 14 amino acids. The CDR3 bases are TGTGCCAGCAGCATACAGGGAGGGAGCACTGAAGCTTTCTTT. It is translated as CASSIQGGSTEAFF.

The gene calls are TRBV7-6 and TRBJ2-5, with a possible D match to TRBD1 (6 bases). This CDR3 contains 15 residues. With 1 base removed from V and 5 bases from J, the gap between germline ends came to 14 bases. Germline V gene sequence: CDR1 SGHVS, CDR2 FNYEAQ. This chain's CDR3 is CASSLVSGVAETQYF. CDR3 sequence (DNA): TGTGCCAGCAGCTTAGTGTCAGGGGTCGCGGAGACCCAGTACTTC.

The chain combines TRBV4-1 with TRBJ2-1, with 9 bases that match TRBD2. V lost 0 bases to trimming and J lost 9 bases; unmatched junction nucleotides: 6. Germline V gene sequence: CDR1 MGHRA, CDR2 YSYEKL. CDR3 length equals 15 residues. The CDR3 sequence: CASSQDLAGGGEQFF. CDR3 nucleotides: TGCGCCAGCAGCCAAGATCTGGCGGGGGGGGGTGAGCAGTTCTTC.

The CDR3 DNA reads as TGTGCCAGCAGCCAAAGGGGTTCCCAAGAGACCCAGTACTTC. Amino acids: CASSQRGSQETQYF. This rearrangement joins TRBV3-1 (or the pseudogene TRBV3-2) to TRBJ2-5; D possibly corresponds to TRBD1 (5 bases). The CDR3 loop spans 14 amino acids. With 2 bases removed from V and 1 base from J, the gap between germline ends came to 8 bases. Looked up from germline, CDR1 is LGHDT and CDR2 is YNNKEL (reference sequence).

The J gene is TRBJ1-1, the V gene TRBV12-3 or TRBV12-4; weak D call: TRBD1 (6 bases). V lost 5 bases and J lost 5, with 9 bases in between. The CDR3 has 12 residues. The CDR3 loop reads CASSRQVTEAFF. CDR3 sequence (DNA): TGTGCCAGCAGTCGACAGGTGACTGAAGCTTTCTTT.

This rearrangement joins TRBV19 to TRBJ1-5; TRBD1 is a possible D gene (5 bases). The CDR3 covers 15 residues. Germline-derived CDR1 and CDR2 are LNHDA and SQIVND (reference sequence). Trimming removed 3 bases at V and 7 bases at J, with 16 bases between. The CDR3 DNA follows: TGTGCCAGTAGTATGGGGCTTTCGGGGCTCCAGCCCCAGCATTTT. The encoded protein is CASSMGLSGLQPQHF.

The chain joins TRBV7-6 to TRBJ2-3, with D unresolved. CDR1 is SGHVS and CDR2 is FNYEAQ in the germline V gene. The V gene lost 4 bases and the J gene lost 0 bases, with 11 bases spanning the gap. CDR3 size: 15 residues. The CDR3 bases are TGTGCCAGCAGCTGGGCCATTGGGAGCACAGATACGCAGTATTTT. It translates to CASSWAIGSTDTQYF.

The J gene is TRBJ2-7, the V gene TRBV4-1; 7 bases match TRBD1. Germline values: CDR1 MGHRA, CDR2 YSYEKL. V lost 1 base, J lost 4 bases, and 7 bases stayed unmatched. The CDR3 consists of 15 residues. CDR3 region: CASSQGDRTSYEQYF. CDR3 in DNA: TGCGCCAGCAGCCAAGGGGACAGAACCTCTTACGAGCAGTACTTC.

The chain links TRBV4-3 to TRBJ1-1; 9 bases are a match to TRBD1. Germline V CDR1 and CDR2: LGHNA, YSLEER. J was trimmed by 2 bases and V by 0 bases; bases with no gene match: 7. The CDR3 consists of 17 residues. CDR3 residues: CASSQDLKGQGNTEAFF. The CDR3 DNA sequence: TGCGCCAGCAGCCAAGATTTAAAGGGACAGGGAAACACTGAAGCTTTCTTT.

Only a few counts were recorded for this clone. The identical CDR3 is also encoded by other nucleotide sequences in the sample. This sequence joins TRBV6-5 and TRBJ1-1; D unresolved. The germline V gene encodes CDR1 MNHEY and CDR2 SVGAGI. There are 13 residues in the CDR3. With 2 bases removed from V and 1 base from J, the gap between germline ends came to 5 bases. The CDR3 is CASSYQENTEAFF. In DNA form, the CDR3 reads TGTGCCAGCAGTTACCAGGAGAACACTGAAGCTTTCTTT.

This chain connects TRBV14 to TRBJ2-6; D unclear. CDR3 size: 13 residues. The V gene lost 6 bases and the J gene lost 1 base, with 4 bases spanning the gap. From germline, CDR1 is SGHDN and CDR2 FVKESK. The CDR3 region has the DNA TGTGCCAGCAGGAATTCTGGGGCCAACGTCCTGACTTTC. Translation: CASRNSGANVLTF.

CDR3 region: CASSLLTGGTGTDTQYF. The CDR3 DNA reads TGCGCCAGCAGCCTCCTAACCGGGGGGACAGGCACAGATACGCAGTATTTT. The chain combines TRBV5-1 with TRBJ2-3; D is tentatively TRBD1 or TRBD2 (7 bases each). Per the germline V gene, CDR1 is SGHRS and CDR2 is YFSETQ. This CDR3 spans 17 amino acids. V was trimmed by 4 bases and J by 1 base, leaving 19 bases between them.

V and J are TRBV4-1 and TRBJ2-7; D is ambiguous. The CDR3 is 15 amino acids. The V end lost 0 bases, the J end lost 1 base, and 10 bases lay between the germline ends. Germline loops: CDR1 MGHRA, CDR2 YSYEKL. CDR3 in amino acids: CASSQDGTTSYEQYF. CDR3 coding DNA: TGCGCCAGCAGCCAAGACGGAACTACTTCCTACGAGCAGTACTTC.